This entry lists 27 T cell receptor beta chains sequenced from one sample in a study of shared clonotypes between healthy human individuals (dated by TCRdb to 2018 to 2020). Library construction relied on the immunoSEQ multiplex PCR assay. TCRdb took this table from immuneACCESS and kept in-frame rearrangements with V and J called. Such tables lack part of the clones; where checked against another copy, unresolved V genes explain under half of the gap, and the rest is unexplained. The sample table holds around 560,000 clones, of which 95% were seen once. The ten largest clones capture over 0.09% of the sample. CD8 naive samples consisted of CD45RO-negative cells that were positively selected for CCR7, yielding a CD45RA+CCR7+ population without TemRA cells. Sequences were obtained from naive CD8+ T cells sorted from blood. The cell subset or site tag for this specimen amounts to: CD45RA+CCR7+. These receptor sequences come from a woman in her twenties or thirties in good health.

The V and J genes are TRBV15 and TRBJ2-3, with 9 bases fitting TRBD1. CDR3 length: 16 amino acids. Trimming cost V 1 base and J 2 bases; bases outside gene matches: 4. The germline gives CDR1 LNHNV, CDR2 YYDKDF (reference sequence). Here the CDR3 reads CATSRATGGNTDTQYF. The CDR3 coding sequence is TGTGCCACCAGCAGAGCGACAGGGGGTAACACAGATACGCAGTATTTT.

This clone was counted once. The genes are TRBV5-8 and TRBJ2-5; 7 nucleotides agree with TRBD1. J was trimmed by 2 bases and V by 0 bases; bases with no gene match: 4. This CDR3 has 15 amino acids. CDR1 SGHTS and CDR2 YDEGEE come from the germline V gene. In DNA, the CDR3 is TGTGCCAGCAGCTTGGGAACAGGGGATCAAGAGACCCAGTACTTC. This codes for CASSLGTGDQETQYF.

The CDR3 spells CASSQDPNGYEQYF. In DNA, the CDR3 is TGCGCCAGCAGCCAAGATCCGAATGGATACGAGCAGTACTTC. The chain is built from TRBV4-1 and TRBJ2-7; no clear D. Germline CDR1 reads MGHRA; CDR2 reads YSYEKL. The V and J ends lost 0 bases and 4 bases respectively, with 10 bases between them. This CDR3 has 14 amino acids.

CDR3: CASSSDPGTPNTEAFF. As DNA, the CDR3 is TGCGCCAGCAGCTCGGATCCCGGGACGCCGAACACTGAAGCTTTCTTT. The chain has TRBV5-1 and TRBJ1-1; D may be TRBD1 (5 bases). Germline CDR1 reads SGHRS; CDR2 reads YFSETQ. V was cut by 3 bases and J by 1 base, with 16 bases left in between. This CDR3 spans 16 amino acids.

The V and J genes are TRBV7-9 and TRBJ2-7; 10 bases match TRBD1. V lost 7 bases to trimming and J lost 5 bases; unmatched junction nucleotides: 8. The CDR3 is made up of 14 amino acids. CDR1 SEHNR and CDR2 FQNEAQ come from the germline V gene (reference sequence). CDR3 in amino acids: CASTGTGARNEQYF. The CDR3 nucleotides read TGTGCCAGCACCGGGACAGGGGCTCGAAACGAGCAGTACTTC.

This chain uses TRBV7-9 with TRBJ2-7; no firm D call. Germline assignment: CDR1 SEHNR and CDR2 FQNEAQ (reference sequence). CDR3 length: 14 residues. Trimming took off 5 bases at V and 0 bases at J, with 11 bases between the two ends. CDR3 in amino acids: CASSPSSASYEQYF. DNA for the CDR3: TGTGCCAGCAGCCCAAGCTCGGCCTCCTACGAGCAGTACTTC.

The CDR3 sequence: CSVRLDEVDTQYF. Here the CDR3 DNA reads TGCAGCGTCCGACTAGACGAGGTAGATACGCAGTATTTT. The chain couples TRBV29-1 to TRBJ2-3; D perhaps matches TRBD2 (6 bases). This CDR3 is 13 amino acids long. V shed 6 bases and J shed 5 bases, with 15 bases lying between them. Germline V gene data show CDR1 as SQVTM and CDR2 as ANQGSEA.

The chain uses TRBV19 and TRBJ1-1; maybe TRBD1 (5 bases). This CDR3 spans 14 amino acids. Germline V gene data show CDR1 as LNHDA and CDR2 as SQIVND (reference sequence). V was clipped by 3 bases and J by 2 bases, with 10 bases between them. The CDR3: CASSMAGANTEAFF. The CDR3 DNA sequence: TGTGCCAGTAGTATGGCCGGGGCCAACACTGAAGCTTTCTTT. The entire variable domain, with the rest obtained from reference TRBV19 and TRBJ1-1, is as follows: DGGITQSPKYLFRKEGQNVTLSCEQNLNHDAMYWYRQDPGQGLRLIYYSQIVNDFQKGDIAEGYSVSREKKESFPLTVTSAQKNPTAFYLCASSMAGANTEAFFGQGTRLTVV.

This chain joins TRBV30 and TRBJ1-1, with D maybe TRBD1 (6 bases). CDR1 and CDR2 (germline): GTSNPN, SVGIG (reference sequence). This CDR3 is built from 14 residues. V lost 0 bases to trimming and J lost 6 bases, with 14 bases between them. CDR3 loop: CAWSVLAGTSEAFF. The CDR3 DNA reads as TGTGCCTGGAGTGTATTAGCAGGGACATCTGAAGCTTTCTTT.

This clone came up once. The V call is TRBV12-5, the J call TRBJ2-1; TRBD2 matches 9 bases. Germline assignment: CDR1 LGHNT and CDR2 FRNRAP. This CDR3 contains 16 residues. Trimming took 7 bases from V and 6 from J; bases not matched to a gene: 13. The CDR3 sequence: CASASTSGPPRNEQFF. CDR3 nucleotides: TGTGCTAGTGCCTCGACTAGCGGACCTCCTCGCAATGAGCAGTTCTTC.

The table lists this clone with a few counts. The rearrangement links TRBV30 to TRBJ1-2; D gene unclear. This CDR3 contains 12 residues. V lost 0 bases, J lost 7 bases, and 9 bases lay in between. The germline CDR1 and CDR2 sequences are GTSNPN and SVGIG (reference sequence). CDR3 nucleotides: TGTGCCTGGAGTGTTGCAAGTCCTGGCTACACCTTC. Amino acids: CAWSVASPGYTF.

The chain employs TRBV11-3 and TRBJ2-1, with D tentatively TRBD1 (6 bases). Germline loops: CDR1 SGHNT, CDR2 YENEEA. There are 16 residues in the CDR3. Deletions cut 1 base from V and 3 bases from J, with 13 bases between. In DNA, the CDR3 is TGTGCCAGCAGCTTAGGTGGGGACAAAATCTACAATGAGCAGTTCTTC. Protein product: CASSLGGDKIYNEQFF.

The CDR3 bases are TGTGCCAGTAGTATAAGGGCTGAAGCTTTCTTT. Protein sequence: CASSIRAEAFF. The gene calls are TRBV19 and TRBJ1-1, with unresolved D. Germline CDR1 and CDR2: LNHDA and SQIVND (reference sequence). The CDR3 has 11 residues. The germline V and J ends were trimmed by 2 bases and 6 bases, with 4 bases remaining between them.

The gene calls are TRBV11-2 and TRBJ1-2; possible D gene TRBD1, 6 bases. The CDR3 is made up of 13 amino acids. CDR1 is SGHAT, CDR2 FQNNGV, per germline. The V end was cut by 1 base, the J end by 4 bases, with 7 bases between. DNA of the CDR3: TGTGCCAGCAGCTTAGGGGGGGCCTATGGCTACACCTTC. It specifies CASSLGGAYGYTF.

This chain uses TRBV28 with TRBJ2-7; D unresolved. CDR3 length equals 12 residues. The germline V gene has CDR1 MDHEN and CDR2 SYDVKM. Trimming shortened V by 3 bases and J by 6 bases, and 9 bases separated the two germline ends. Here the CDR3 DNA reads TGTGCCAGCAGTTTCTCCTTCTTCGAGCAGTACTTC. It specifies CASSFSFFEQYF.

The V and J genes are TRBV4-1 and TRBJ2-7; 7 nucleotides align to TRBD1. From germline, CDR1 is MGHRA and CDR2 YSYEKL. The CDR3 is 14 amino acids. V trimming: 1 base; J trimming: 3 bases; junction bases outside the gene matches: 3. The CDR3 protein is CASSQAPGGYEQYF. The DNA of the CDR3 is TGCGCCAGCAGCCAAGCCCCAGGGGGCTACGAGCAGTACTTC.

The CDR3 DNA reads as TGCGCCAGCAGCTTGAACTTGGGGATTTTTGGCTACACCTTC. This encodes CASSLNLGIFGYTF. The V and J genes are TRBV5-1 and TRBJ1-2, with unresolved D. The germline V gene encodes CDR1 SGHRS and CDR2 YFSETQ. With 1 base removed from V and 7 bases from J, the gap between germline ends came to 14 bases. The CDR3 consists of 14 residues.

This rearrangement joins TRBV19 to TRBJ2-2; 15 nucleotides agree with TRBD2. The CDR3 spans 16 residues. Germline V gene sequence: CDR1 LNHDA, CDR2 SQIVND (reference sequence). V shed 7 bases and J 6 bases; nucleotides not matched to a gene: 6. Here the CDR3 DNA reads TGTGCCAGTACCCTCGGGACTAGCGGGAGGCCCGGGGAGCTGTTTTTT. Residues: CASTLGTSGRPGELFF.

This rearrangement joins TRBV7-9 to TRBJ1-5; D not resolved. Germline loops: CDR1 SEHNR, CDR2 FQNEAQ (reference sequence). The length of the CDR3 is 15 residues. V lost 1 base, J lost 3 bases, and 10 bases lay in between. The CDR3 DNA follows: TGTGCCAGCAGCTTAGATAACCCCATCAATCAGCCCCAGCATTTT. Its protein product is CASSLDNPINQPQHF.

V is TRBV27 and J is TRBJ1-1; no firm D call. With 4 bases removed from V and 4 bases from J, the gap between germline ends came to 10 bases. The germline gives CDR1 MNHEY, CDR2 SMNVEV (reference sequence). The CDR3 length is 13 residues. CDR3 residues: CASSYSLGTEAFF. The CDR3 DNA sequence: TGTGCCAGCAGTTATAGCCTGGGCACTGAAGCTTTCTTT.

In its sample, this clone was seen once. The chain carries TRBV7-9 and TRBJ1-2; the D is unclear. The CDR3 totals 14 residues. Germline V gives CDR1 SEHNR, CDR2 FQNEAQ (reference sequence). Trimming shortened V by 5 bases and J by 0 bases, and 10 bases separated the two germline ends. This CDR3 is CASSPPFSNYGYTF. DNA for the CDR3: TGTGCCAGCAGCCCCCCCTTCTCTAACTATGGCTACACCTTC.

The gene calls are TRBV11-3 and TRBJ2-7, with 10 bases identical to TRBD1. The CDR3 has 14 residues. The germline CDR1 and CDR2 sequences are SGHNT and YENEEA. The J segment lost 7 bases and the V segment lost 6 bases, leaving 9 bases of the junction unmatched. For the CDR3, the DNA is TGTGCCAGCAGTAACCGGGACAGGGGAGCGGAGCAGTACTTC. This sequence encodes CASSNRDRGAEQYF.

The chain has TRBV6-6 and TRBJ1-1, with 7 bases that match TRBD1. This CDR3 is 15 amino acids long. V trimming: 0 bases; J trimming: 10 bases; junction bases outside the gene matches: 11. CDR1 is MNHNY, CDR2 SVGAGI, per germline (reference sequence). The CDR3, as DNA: TGTGCCAGCAGTTACTCCTCTAGAACAGGGGAGGGAGCTTTCTTT. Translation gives CASSYSSRTGEGAFF.

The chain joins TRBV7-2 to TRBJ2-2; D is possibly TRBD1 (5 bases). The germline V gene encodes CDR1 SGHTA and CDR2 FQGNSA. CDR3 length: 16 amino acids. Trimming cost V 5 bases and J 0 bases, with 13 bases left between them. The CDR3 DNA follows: TGTGCCAGCAGCACCTGGGGCGGAGCGAACACCGGGGAGCTGTTTTTT. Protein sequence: CASSTWGGANTGELFF.

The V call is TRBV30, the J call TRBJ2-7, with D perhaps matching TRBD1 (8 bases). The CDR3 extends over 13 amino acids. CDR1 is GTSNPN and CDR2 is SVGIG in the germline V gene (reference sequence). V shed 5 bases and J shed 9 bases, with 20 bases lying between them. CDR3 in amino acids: CAWGIEDREGQYF. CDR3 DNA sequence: TGTGCCTGGGGAATAGAGGACAGGGAGGGGCAGTACTTC.

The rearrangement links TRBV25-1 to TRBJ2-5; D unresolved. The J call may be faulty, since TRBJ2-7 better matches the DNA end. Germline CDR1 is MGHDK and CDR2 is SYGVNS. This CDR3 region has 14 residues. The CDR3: CASSEPGRDVEQYF. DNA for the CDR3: TGTGCCAGCAGTGAGCCCGGGCGCGATGTCGAGCAGTACTTC.

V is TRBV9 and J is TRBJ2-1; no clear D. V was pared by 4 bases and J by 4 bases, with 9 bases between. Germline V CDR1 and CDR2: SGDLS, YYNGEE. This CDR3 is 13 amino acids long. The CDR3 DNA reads TGTGCCAGCAGCCCCACCTCTTACAATGAGCAGTTCTTC. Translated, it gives CASSPTSYNEQFF.